The clone carrying this T cell receptor (beta chain) is a singleton in its sample. The data stem from a study of blood T cell repertoires in COVID-19. Study details: T cells, B-cell-depleted T cells, or PBMCs supplied cDNA or gDNA.

Libraries were prepared by immunoSEQ multiplex PCR; TCRdb keeps only in-frame clonotypes and omits some of them. This table holds some 45,000 clones, about 89% found once. Trimming shortened V by 0 bases and J by 5 bases, and 16 bases separated the two germline ends. The length of the CDR3 is 16 residues. Germline V gives CDR1 LGHDT, CDR2 YNNKEL (reference sequence). This receptor was taken from a man in his 70s with active COVID-19. This chain links TRBV3-1 (or the pseudogene TRBV3-2) with TRBJ1-2, with D uncertain. Sequenced sample: peripheral blood. DNA of the CDR3: TGTGCCAGCAGCCAAGATGGGCAGGTTCCCTATTATGGCTACACCTTC. Its translation: CASSQDGQVPYYGYTF.